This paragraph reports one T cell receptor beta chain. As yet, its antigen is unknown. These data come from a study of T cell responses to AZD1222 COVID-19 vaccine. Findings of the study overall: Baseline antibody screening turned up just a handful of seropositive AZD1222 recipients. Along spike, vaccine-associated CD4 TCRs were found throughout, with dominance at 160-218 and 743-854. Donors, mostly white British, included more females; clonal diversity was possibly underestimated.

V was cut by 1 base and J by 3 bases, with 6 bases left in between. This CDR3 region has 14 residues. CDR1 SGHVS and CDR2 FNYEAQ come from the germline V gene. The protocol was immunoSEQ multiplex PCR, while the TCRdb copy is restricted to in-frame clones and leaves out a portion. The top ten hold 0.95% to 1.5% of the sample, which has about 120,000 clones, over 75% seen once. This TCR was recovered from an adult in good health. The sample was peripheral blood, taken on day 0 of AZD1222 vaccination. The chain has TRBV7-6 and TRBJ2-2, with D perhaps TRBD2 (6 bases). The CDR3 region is CASSLGGDTGELFF. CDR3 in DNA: TGTGCCAGCAGCTTAGGGGGGGACACCGGGGAGCTGTTTTTT.